This T cell receptor beta chain was obtained from a study of memory CD4+ T cells and cytomegalovirus serostatus. Study-wide background: Donors were healthy Belgian adults, 10 or so CMV seropositive and about two dozen seronegative.

The CDR3 contains 12 residues. Germline assignment: CDR1 SGHAT and CDR2 FQNNGV. The V and J ends lost 8 bases and 5 bases respectively, with 12 bases between them. The sort gate was single viable CD3+CD4+CD8-CD45RO+ cells for memory CD4+ T cells. Serostatus was set by detecting CMV pp150, pp28, p38, p52 IgG. After thawing, CD4+ T cells were positively selected. Using immunoSEQ multiplex PCR, the repertoire was profiled, and TCRdb retains in-frame clones only, with some absent. The table has around 49,000 clones, around 78% seen once; the top ten hold about 0.64%. The sample comprised memory CD4+ T cells from blood. The gene calls are TRBV11-2 and TRBJ2-5; D not resolved. The receptor comes from an adult in good health and CMV-seronegative. The CDR3, as DNA: TGTGCCAGCCGTATGGTCGGGGAGACCCAGTACTTC. This gives the protein CASRMVGETQYF.